These 11 T cell receptor beta chains share one sample of origin, sequenced in a study of vaccination effects on CD4 cells after COVID-19. Using viral peptide pools, the ViraFEST assay grew out antigen-specific CD4+ T cells prior to sequencing. Subsequent to a culture period of under 11 days, CD4+ T cells were isolated. This person's SARS-CoV-2 infection, confirmed by PCR, occurred between March and December 2020. These receptors' antigens are unknown. Using immunoSEQ multiplex PCR, the repertoire was profiled, and TCRdb retains in-frame clones only, with some absent. The sample lists around 19,000 clones, 70% to 85% occurring once. The sample in question was CD4+ T cells from PBMCs cultured with a peptide pool, obtained before COVID-19 vaccination. These receptors all stem from a human donor who had a prior SARS-CoV-2 infection.

This clone was seen a few times. The chain carries TRBV5-5 and TRBJ1-1, with D possibly matching TRBD1 (6 bases). V lost 1 base and J 3 bases, leaving 13 bases between the germline ends. The CDR3 is made up of 15 amino acids. Germline CDR1 is SGHKS and CDR2 is YYEKEE (reference sequence). For the CDR3, the DNA is TGTGCCAGCAGCTTGCGCCGGACAGCGGACACTGAAGCTTTCTTT. It yields the protein CASSLRRTADTEAFF.

V is TRBV12-3 or TRBV12-4 and J is TRBJ1-1; possibly TRBD1 for D (5 bases). The CDR3 sequence is 13 residues long. Trimming took 4 bases from V and 9 from J, leaving 15 bases between them. The CDR3: CASSSTGQPKAFF. The DNA of the CDR3 is TGTGCCAGCAGTTCCACAGGCCAGCCTAAAGCTTTCTTT.

V usage is TRBV2 and J usage is TRBJ1-2; 7 bases agree with TRBD1. The length of the CDR3 is 13 residues. Germline loops: CDR1 SNHLY, CDR2 FYNNEI. V shed 5 bases, J shed 5 bases, and the junction held 5 bases outside the gene matches. Here the CDR3 DNA reads TGTGCCAGCAGTAAGCACAGGGGTTATGGCTACACCTTC. Its protein is CASSKHRGYGYTF. The full variable domain, completed using reference TRBV2 and TRBJ1-2, is EPEVTQTPSHQVTQMGQEVILRCVPISNHLYFYWYRQILGQKVEFLVSFYNNEISEKSEIFDDQFSVERPDGSNFTLKIRSTKLEDSAMYFCASSKHRGYGYTFGSGTRLTVV.

CDR3 nucleotides: TGTGCCAGCAGTCCCCTGGGGGGCGCCTACCAAGAGACCCAGTACTTC. It yields the protein CASSPLGGAYQETQYF. The genes are TRBV27 and TRBJ2-5; tentatively, D is TRBD1 or TRBD2 (6 bases each). The CDR3 has 16 amino acids. V lost 5 bases and J 0 bases, leaving 16 bases between the germline ends. Germline V gene lookup returns CDR1 MNHEY and CDR2 SMNVEV (reference sequence).

The genes are TRBV12-5 and TRBJ2-6, with D unclear. CDR1 and CDR2 (germline): LGHNT, FRNRAP. The CDR3 covers 20 residues. The germline V and J ends were trimmed by 0 bases and 0 bases, with 18 bases remaining between them. This CDR3 reads CASGLVYGLSGGSGANVLTF. CDR3 in DNA: TGTGCTAGTGGTTTGGTATATGGGTTGTCAGGTGGCTCTGGGGCCAACGTCCTGACTTTC.

In its sample, this clone ranks as large. The CDR3 reads CASSLLTPSGNTIYF. CDR3 sequence (DNA): TGTGCCAGCAGCTTACTTACACCCTCTGGAAACACCATATATTTT. The chain links TRBV5-6 to TRBJ1-3; D is uncertain. The V and J ends lost 2 bases and 0 bases respectively, with 9 bases between them. Germline V CDR1 and CDR2: SGHDT, YYEEEE. The CDR3 length is 15 residues.

The rearrangement joins TRBV4-3 to TRBJ2-7, with 9 bases identical to TRBD2. Trimming removed 2 bases from V and 6 bases from J; junction bases left unmatched: 26. Germline V gene data show CDR1 as LGHNA and CDR2 as YSLEER. This CDR3 is 21 amino acids long. The DNA for the CDR3 is TGCGCCAGCAGCCAAAATGGACATAGCCAGTTTGGCGGGAGGGACGTGGTCGAGCAGTACTTC. Protein: CASSQNGHSQFGGRDVVEQYF.

J is TRBJ1-2 and V is TRBV11-2, with 7 bases aligning to TRBD1. Per the germline V gene, CDR1 is SGHAT and CDR2 is FQNNGV. This CDR3 has 13 amino acids. With 2 bases clipped from V and 10 bases from J, the junction kept 7 bases outside the gene matches. The CDR3 reads CASSLLGTDYYTF. Here the CDR3 DNA reads TGTGCCAGCAGCTTACTTGGGACAGACTACTACACCTTC.

This chain joins TRBV5-1 and TRBJ2-2; D gene uncertain. This CDR3 is built from 13 residues. The germline V gene has CDR1 SGHRS and CDR2 YFSETQ. V was shortened by 2 bases and J by 5 bases, with 7 bases between the two germline ends. The CDR3 sequence: CASSFLDTGELFF. DNA of the CDR3: TGCGCCAGCAGCTTTCTTGATACCGGGGAGCTGTTTTTT.

The chain employs TRBV29-1 and TRBJ1-1; D perhaps matches TRBD1 (5 bases). V was shortened by 5 bases and J by 0 bases, with 7 bases between the two germline ends. CDR3 length: 12 amino acids. Germline V gene lookup returns CDR1 SQVTM and CDR2 ANQGSEA. The CDR3 DNA sequence: TGCAGCGTTCGACAGTTGAACACTGAAGCTTTCTTT. Its protein is CSVRQLNTEAFF.

The chain joins TRBV3-1 (or the pseudogene TRBV3-2) to TRBJ1-2, with D maybe TRBD1 (5 bases). V was trimmed by 0 bases and J by 4 bases, leaving 12 bases between them. This CDR3 has 15 amino acids. CDR1 LGHDT and CDR2 YNNKEL come from the germline V gene (reference sequence). CDR3 in amino acids: CASSQDLRDFYGYTF. CDR3 sequence (DNA): TGTGCCAGCAGCCAAGATTTGAGGGACTTCTATGGCTACACCTTC.